The next 29 T cell receptor beta chains were all read from a single sample in a study of blood T cell repertoires in COVID-19. Assay: immunoSEQ multiplex PCR; the TCRdb copy retains only in-frame clones and omits some. There are roughly 160,000 clones in the sample; roughly 85% occur only once, and about 5.6% lies in the top ten. Sequenced input: peripheral blood. The origin of the receptors is a woman aged 50 to 65 with COVID-19, enrolled during active disease.

This clone was observed a single time. The V call is TRBV10-3, the J call TRBJ2-5; D might be TRBD1 (6 bases). Trimming pared 0 bases from V and 0 bases from J, leaving 8 bases between. The CDR3 loop spans 15 amino acids. Germline CDR1 reads ENHRY; CDR2 reads SYGVKD. CDR3 sequence: CAISESRGYQETQYF. The CDR3 region has the DNA TGTGCCATCAGTGAGTCAAGGGGGTACCAAGAGACCCAGTACTTC.

This clone was observed a few times. The rearrangement joins TRBV9 to TRBJ2-1, with D perhaps matching TRBD1 (6 bases). The V gene's germline CDR1 is SGDLS and CDR2 YYNGEE. V lost 0 bases, J lost 0 bases, and 13 bases lay in between. This CDR3 region has 17 residues. CDR3 protein: CASSVATGTTSYNEQFF. CDR3 bases: TGTGCCAGCAGCGTAGCTACAGGGACCACCTCCTACAATGAGCAGTTCTTC.

The rearrangement links TRBV19 to TRBJ1-2; TRBD1 aligns across 7 bases. Trimming took 5 bases from V and 4 from J; bases not matched to a gene: 7. The CDR3 contains 14 residues. From germline, CDR1 is LNHDA and CDR2 SQIVND (reference sequence). The CDR3 sequence is CASSSTGTAYGYTF. The DNA of the CDR3 is TGTGCCAGTAGTTCCACCGGGACAGCCTATGGCTACACCTTC. Full variable domain (missing parts from reference TRBV19 and TRBJ1-2): DGGITQSPKYLFRKEGQNVTLSCEQNLNHDAMYWYRQDPGQGLRLIYYSQIVNDFQKGDIAEGYSVSREKKESFPLTVTSAQKNPTAFYLCASSSTGTAYGYTFGSGTRLTVV.

This clone turned up a few times. The chain carries TRBV6-1 and TRBJ1-1; TRBD1 might be the D (6 bases). The CDR3 is made up of 13 amino acids. CDR1 is MNHNS, CDR2 SASEGT, per germline. V was trimmed by 2 bases and J by 5 bases, leaving 9 bases between them. In nucleotides, the CDR3 is TGTGCCAGCAGTGAACAGGGGCGGACTGAAGCTTTCTTT. Translated: CASSEQGRTEAFF.

The CDR3 sequence: CASSFEKRGDPASYEQYF. For the CDR3, the DNA is TGTGCCAGCAGCTTTGAAAAGCGGGGGGACCCCGCCTCCTACGAGCAGTACTTC. The chain couples TRBV5-6 to TRBJ2-7, with 9 bases aligning to TRBD2. V shed 2 bases, J shed 0 bases, and the junction held 12 bases outside the gene matches. The CDR3 sequence is 18 residues long. Germline lookup yields CDR1 SGHDT and CDR2 YYEEEE.

This clone was found once. The chain recombines TRBV27 with TRBJ1-1; 7 nucleotides line up with TRBD1. The CDR3 loop spans 16 amino acids. V shed 1 base and J 1 base; nucleotides not matched to a gene: 6. Germline V gene sequence: CDR1 MNHEY, CDR2 SMNVEV (reference sequence). The CDR3 nucleotides read TGTGCCAGCAGTTTATGGCCGGACAGGCGGAACACTGAAGCTTTCTTT. It translates to CASSLWPDRRNTEAFF.

The chain joins TRBV14 to TRBJ2-7; 9 nucleotides align to TRBD1. CDR3 length equals 14 residues. The germline V gene has CDR1 SGHDN and CDR2 FVKESK. V dropped 4 bases and J dropped 4; count of bases not matched to a gene: 5. CDR3 DNA: TGTGCCAGCAGCCCCTCGACAGGGGGGTACGAGCAGTACTTC. This gives the protein CASSPSTGGYEQYF.

The chain carries TRBV30 and TRBJ2-3; D is perhaps TRBD2 (5 bases). V was cut by 4 bases and J by 4 bases, with 15 bases left in between. This CDR3 has 14 residues. CDR1 GTSNPN and CDR2 SVGIG come from the germline V gene (reference sequence). In DNA, the CDR3 is TGTGCCTGGACAAAGGGAGTTACGGCAGATACGCAGTATTTT. Encoded protein: CAWTKGVTADTQYF. Based on the CDR3 plus reference TRBV30 and TRBJ2-3, the full variable domain is SQTIHQWPATLVQPVGSPLSLECTVEGTSNPNLYWYRQAAGRGLQLLFYSVGIGQISSEVPQNLSASRPQDRQFILSSKKLLLSDSGFYLCAWTKGVTADTQYFGPGTRLTVL.

This chain connects TRBV28 to TRBJ1-4, with D possibly TRBD1 on 5 matching bases. Germline CDR1 is MDHEN and CDR2 is SYDVKM. The CDR3 consists of 15 residues. Trimming took 3 bases from V and 5 from J, leaving 13 bases between them. This chain's CDR3 is CASSFLGAENEKLFF. For the CDR3, the DNA is TGTGCCAGCAGTTTCCTAGGGGCAGAGAATGAAAAACTGTTTTTT. Combining the CDR3 with reference TRBV28 and TRBJ1-4 gives the whole variable domain DVKVTQSSRYLVKRTGEKVFLECVQDMDHENMFWYRQDPGLGLRLIYFSYDVKMKEKGDIPEGYSVSREKKERFSLILESASTNQTSMYLCASSFLGAENEKLFFGSGTQLSVL.

V is TRBV6-4 and J is TRBJ2-1, with 10 bases matching TRBD1. Germline V gene sequence: CDR1 MRHNA, CDR2 SNTAGT. Trimming removed 0 bases from V and 8 bases from J; junction bases left unmatched: 7. CDR3 length equals 16 residues. CDR3 region: CASSDSGTGAWDEQFF. DNA of the CDR3: TGTGCCAGCAGTGACTCCGGGACAGGGGCGTGGGATGAGCAGTTCTTC.

The chain employs TRBV5-4 and TRBJ1-1, with a possible D match to TRBD1 (6 bases). There are 13 residues in the CDR3. V lost 1 base, J lost 9 bases, and 13 bases lay in between. Germline V gene lookup returns CDR1 SGHNT and CDR2 YYREEE (reference sequence). The CDR3 is CASSLREGGKAFF. The CDR3 DNA sequence: TGTGCCAGCAGCTTGAGGGAAGGGGGTAAAGCTTTCTTT.

The J gene is TRBJ1-6, the V gene TRBV5-4; D perhaps matches TRBD1 (5 bases). The V end was cut by 2 bases, the J end by 7 bases, with 7 bases between. Germline V gene lookup returns CDR1 SGHNT and CDR2 YYREEE (reference sequence). The CDR3 runs 13 residues. The CDR3 reads CASSLQVNSPLHF. As DNA, the CDR3 is TGTGCCAGCAGCTTACAGGTGAATTCACCCCTCCACTTT.

This clone was counted only a few times. This rearrangement joins TRBV19 to TRBJ1-3; perhaps TRBD1 as D (5 bases). This CDR3 region has 13 residues. Trimming removed 5 bases at V and 3 bases at J, with 8 bases between. Germline values: CDR1 LNHDA, CDR2 SQIVND (reference sequence). The CDR3 loop reads CASSQGYGNTIYF. As DNA, the CDR3 is TGTGCCAGTAGTCAGGGATATGGAAACACCATATATTTT.

The chain couples TRBV3-1 (or the pseudogene TRBV3-2) to TRBJ1-1; no reliable D call. CDR3 length equals 13 residues. Trimming left V 2 bases short and J 1 base short, with 5 bases between. CDR1 is LGHDT and CDR2 is YNNKEL in the germline V gene (reference sequence). CDR3 loop: CASSQLRNTEAFF. The CDR3 DNA reads as TGTGCCAGCAGCCAACTCAGGAACACTGAAGCTTTCTTT.

The V gene is TRBV6-5, the J gene TRBJ1-1; 7 nucleotides match TRBD1. Per germline, CDR1 MNHEY and CDR2 SVGAGI. Trimming cost V 2 bases and J 0 bases; bases outside gene matches: 3. This CDR3 has 15 amino acids. CDR3 DNA sequence: TGTGCCAGCAGTTACGCCGGGACAGTGAACACTGAAGCTTTCTTT. This sequence encodes CASSYAGTVNTEAFF.

The chain couples TRBV19 to TRBJ1-1; D might be TRBD1 (5 bases). CDR1 is LNHDA and CDR2 is SQIVND in the germline V gene (reference sequence). Trimming took off 6 bases at V and 1 base at J, with 12 bases between the two ends. CDR3 length: 14 residues. The CDR3 is CASSAGLPNTEAFF. The CDR3 bases are TGTGCCAGTAGCGCAGGGCTACCGAACACTGAAGCTTTCTTT. Full variable domain (missing parts from reference TRBV19 and TRBJ1-1): DGGITQSPKYLFRKEGQNVTLSCEQNLNHDAMYWYRQDPGQGLRLIYYSQIVNDFQKGDIAEGYSVSREKKESFPLTVTSAQKNPTAFYLCASSAGLPNTEAFFGQGTRLTVV.

This chain links TRBV19 with TRBJ2-1, with TRBD1 identical over 10 bases. Germline CDR1 LNHDA, CDR2 SQIVND (reference sequence). With V trimmed by 7 bases and J by 7 bases, 10 bases remained unmatched. The CDR3 has 15 residues. The CDR3 bases are TGTGCCAGTACCCCCTCGGGGACAGGGGCAAATGAGCAGTTCTTC. Translated: CASTPSGTGANEQFF.

The chain employs TRBV11-2 and TRBJ1-2, with a weak D call TRBD1 (5 bases). Trimming took off 0 bases at V and 2 bases at J, with 10 bases between the two ends. Germline CDR1 is SGHAT and CDR2 is FQNNGV. This CDR3 contains 15 residues. CDR3 sequence reads: CASSLEGASNYGYTF. CDR3 bases: TGTGCCAGCAGCTTAGAAGGGGCATCCAACTATGGCTACACCTTC.

The chain links TRBV20-1 to TRBJ2-5, with 7 bases lining up with TRBD2. The J segment lost 1 base and the V segment lost 3 bases, leaving 5 bases of the junction unmatched. The germline V gene has CDR1 DFQATT and CDR2 SNEGSKA (reference sequence). This CDR3 is 14 amino acids long. The CDR3 nucleotides read TGCAGTGCTAGTGACGGACTAGTCCAAGAGACCCAGTACTTC. This translates into CSASDGLVQETQYF.

V and J are TRBV11-3 and TRBJ2-7; D remains ambiguous. This CDR3 contains 13 residues. V lost 3 bases to trimming and J lost 0 bases, with 6 bases between them. Germline V CDR1 and CDR2: SGHNT, YENEEA. Here the CDR3 DNA reads TGTGCCAGCAGCTTTTCCGGCTCCTACGAGCAGTACTTC. Encoded protein: CASSFSGSYEQYF.

The chain uses TRBV29-1 and TRBJ1-2; perhaps TRBD1 as D (5 bases). From germline, CDR1 is SQVTM and CDR2 ANQGSEA. The CDR3 has 13 residues. Trimming took 2 bases from V and 7 from J, leaving 14 bases between them. CDR3 coding DNA: TGCAGCGTTGAAAGAGACAGCCGCCTTGGCTACACCTTC. Protein: CSVERDSRLGYTF.

This clone was counted between two and nine times. The chain combines TRBV5-1 with TRBJ2-7; 8 bases align to TRBD2. Trimming cost V 2 bases and J 0 bases; bases outside gene matches: 4. Germline CDR1 is SGHRS and CDR2 is YFSETQ. The CDR3 spans 15 residues. The CDR3 DNA follows: TGCGCCAGCAGCTTTGTAGCGGGGCCCTCCTACGAGCAGTACTTC. Protein sequence: CASSFVAGPSYEQYF.

The genes are TRBV5-1 and TRBJ1-4; weak D call: TRBD1 (6 bases). This CDR3 comprises 16 residues. Germline CDR1 and CDR2: SGHRS and YFSETQ. V was trimmed by 4 bases and J by 7 bases, leaving 20 bases between them. CDR3 region: CASSPSNSGAGEKLFF. Written as DNA, the CDR3 is TGCGCCAGCAGCCCCAGCAATTCAGGGGCGGGTGAAAAACTGTTTTTT. The variable domain in full, completed from reference TRBV5-1 and TRBJ1-4, reads KAGVTQTPRYLIKTRGQQVTLSCSPISGHRSVSWYQQTPGQGLQFLFEYFSETQRNKGNFPGRFSGRQFSNSRSEMNVSTLELGDSALYLCASSPSNSGAGEKLFFGSGTQLSVL.

This sequence joins TRBV2 and TRBJ2-1; TRBD2 matches 13 bases. The CDR3 consists of 15 residues. Per the germline V gene, CDR1 is SNHLY and CDR2 is FYNNEI. Unmatched junction bases numbered 3, after V lost 2 bases and J lost 8 bases. CDR3: CASSERLAGGYEQFF. The DNA of the CDR3 is TGTGCCAGCAGTGAACGACTAGCGGGGGGATATGAGCAGTTCTTC.

The CDR3 DNA reads as TGTGCCAGCAGCTTGGGACAGGGGCGTTATGGCTACACCTTC. As protein: CASSLGQGRYGYTF. This chain connects TRBV7-2 to TRBJ1-2; 10 positions agree with TRBD1. Trimming removed 3 bases from V and 5 bases from J; junction bases left unmatched: 3. CDR3 length: 14 amino acids. CDR1 SGHTA and CDR2 FQGNSA come from the germline V gene.

The chain carries TRBV5-4 and TRBJ1-2; no reliable D call. CDR1 is SGHNT and CDR2 is YYREEE in the germline V gene (reference sequence). V dropped 1 base and J dropped 0 bases, with 7 bases sitting between them. This CDR3 contains 14 residues. Here the CDR3 DNA reads TGTGCCAGCAGCTTGTGGCAAGCTAACTATGGCTACACCTTC. Translating gives CASSLWQANYGYTF.

This clone was seen a single time. V gene TRBV2 combines with J gene TRBJ1-1; D is perhaps TRBD1 (6 bases). V was trimmed by 5 bases and J by 3 bases, leaving 16 bases between them. The germline V gene has CDR1 SNHLY and CDR2 FYNNEI. CDR3 length equals 15 residues. CDR3 loop: CASSSEGGGYTEAFF. The DNA of the CDR3 is TGTGCCAGCAGTTCTGAAGGGGGTGGGTACACTGAAGCTTTCTTT.

V usage is TRBV28 and J usage is TRBJ2-1; 8 nucleotides agree with TRBD2. The CDR3 contains 17 residues. Germline CDR1 reads MDHEN; CDR2 reads SYDVKM. V trimming: 5 bases; J trimming: 4 bases; junction bases outside the gene matches: 13. DNA for the CDR3: TGTGCCAGCAGTAGTGGCTTTCGCGGGGGGCGGTACAATGAGCAGTTCTTC. This codes for CASSSGFRGGRYNEQFF.

V gene TRBV30 combines with J gene TRBJ2-2, with unresolved D. Germline values: CDR1 GTSNPN, CDR2 SVGIG (reference sequence). The CDR3 has 15 residues. The V end lost 0 bases, the J end lost 4 bases, and 12 bases lay between the germline ends. CDR3 protein: CAWSVFGSFTGELFF. In nucleotides, the CDR3 is TGTGCCTGGAGTGTATTCGGGTCCTTCACCGGGGAGCTGTTTTTT.